This TCR beta chain was profiled in a study of molecular identifiers for immune sequencing clone quantification. As for the study in general: In replicates, RNA from about 20,000 or 100,000 naive CD8 cells was split five ways, four sequenced.

TCRdb used MiXCR to reprocess the PCR reads, holding one entry per CDR3 protein. This table has 45,000 to 55,000 distinct CDR3 sequences, just over 35% appearing once. On this clonotype: Its antigen is unknown. The junction does not match germline at one end; this may be a read error.

Looked up from germline, CDR1 is LGHNA and CDR2 is YSLEER. This CDR3 spans 18 amino acids. Overall study results and limits: Barcodes shared by identical TCR molecules could lead to underestimated sizes of highly expanded clones.

The specimen sequenced was naive CD8+ T cells from blood, with Jurkat cell RNA spiked in. As for subset: FACS-sorted CD8+CD4-CCR7+CD45RA+ naive T cells. The chain is built from TRBV4-3 and TRBJ1-5; D gene unclear. The source of this sequence is a human donor in good health. Some libraries in this study had Jurkat cell RNA spiked in. The chain's CDR3 is CASSQDIASSAGNQPLHF. The CDR3 bases are TGCGCCAGCAGCCAAGATATTGCTTCCTCTGCAGGCAATCAGCCCCTGCATTTT.